The rows below give T cell receptor beta chains drawn from one sample of a study of T cell responses to AZD1222 COVID-19 vaccine. This table comes from immunoSEQ multiplex PCR, and its TCRdb copy is limited to in-frame clones, with some not included. The sample includes approximately 150,000 clones, around 88% of them seen just once. Sequenced here: peripheral blood, sampled 28 days after the second AZD1222 dose. The receptors come from an adult who received the AZD1222 COVID-19 vaccine. Both conserved end residues are part of each CDR3. A D gene is named only where the DNA matches it firmly. Size values are once, few and many counts, or a class for expanded clones, and some rows have none.

NA	TRBV7-9	TRBJ2-7	NA	CASSPLSTAAEQYF	TGTGCCAGCAGCCCTCTCTCAACCGCCGCCGAGCAGTACTTC
NA	TRBV5-6	TRBJ2-7	once	CASSLCPGRKYEQYF	TGTGCCAGCAGCTTGTGTCCGGGGCGCAAGTACGAGCAGTACTTC
TRBD1	TRBV5-1	TRBJ2-7	NA	CASSSRTGASYEQYF	TGCGCCAGCAGCTCCCGAACAGGGGCCTCCTACGAGCAGTACTTC
NA	TRBV10-3	TRBJ2-7	NA	CATGGDRADEQYF	TGTGCCACCGGGGGGGACAGGGCGGACGAGCAGTACTTC
TRBD2	TRBV13	TRBJ2-3	NA	CASSSAGLAGLTDTQYF	TGTGCCAGCAGCTCGGCCGGACTAGCGGGGCTCACAGATACGCAGTATTTT
NA	TRBV4-1	TRBJ1-5	NA	CASSQAGGQPQHF	TGCGCCAGCAGCCAAGCGGGAGGTCAGCCCCAGCATTTT
TRBD1	TRBV5-1	TRBJ2-7	few	CASSLGDSTYEQYF	TGCGCCAGCAGCTTGGGGGACAGCACCTACGAGCAGTACTTC
NA	TRBV4-3	TRBJ1-2	few	CASSQDSRRGQLNYGYTF	TGCGCCAGCAGCCAAGATAGTCGGCGGGGCCAGCTCAACTATGGCTACACCTTC
NA	TRBV3-1/TRBV3-2	TRBJ1-1	NA	CASSQAGGTAFF	TGTGCCAGCAGCCAAGCGGGGGGTACAGCTTTCTTT
TRBD1	TRBV6-5	TRBJ2-7	NA	CASSYDRGWGEQYF	TGTGCCAGCAGTTACGACAGGGGCTGGGGCGAGCAGTACTTC
NA	TRBV19	TRBJ2-7	NA	CASSIGSGGSLSYEQYF	TGTGCCAGTAGTATAGGGAGTGGGGGCTCACTCTCCTACGAGCAGTACTTC
NA	TRBV6-2/TRBV6-3	TRBJ2-3	NA	CASSYSGGLGSDTQYF	TGTGCCAGCAGTTACTCCGGGGGCTTAGGCTCGGATACGCAGTATTTT
NA	TRBV7-6	TRBJ2-1	NA	CASSLEAHSGYNEQFF	TGTGCCAGCAGCTTAGAGGCACATTCGGGGTACAATGAGCAGTTCTTC
NA	TRBV19	TRBJ1-3	NA	CASSMPRLGSGNTIYF	TGTGCCAGTAGTATGCCCCGCCTGGGCTCTGGAAACACCATATATTTT
TRBD2	TRBV9	TRBJ2-5	NA	CASSTGTSSSETQYF	TGTGCCAGCAGCACCGGGACTAGCTCCTCAGAGACCCAGTACTTC
NA	TRBV4-1	TRBJ1-1	NA	CASSQVVNTEAFF	TGCGCCAGCAGCCAAGTGGTAAACACTGAAGCTTTCTTT
NA	TRBV6-5	TRBJ1-2	NA	CASRTSAGGGYTF	TGTGCCAGCAGAACCTCTGCCGGAGGTGGCTACACCTTC
NA	TRBV6-5	TRBJ1-1	NA	CASNQTPEGSTEAFF	TGTGCCAGCAATCAGACGCCCGAGGGGTCCACTGAAGCTTTCTTT
TRBD1	TRBV4-1	TRBJ1-2	NA	CASSQEDRRFNYGYTF	TGCGCCAGCAGCCAAGAGGACAGGCGTTTTAACTATGGCTACACCTTC
NA	TRBV5-8	TRBJ1-1	NA	CASSLGHRPNTEAFF	TGTGCCAGCAGCTTGGGACATCGCCCGAACACTGAAGCTTTCTTT
TRBD1	TRBV12-3/TRBV12-4	TRBJ1-2	NA	CASTPRDRGRYTF	TGTGCCAGCACTCCCCGGGACAGGGGTAGATACACCTTC
NA	TRBV5-1	TRBJ2-7	NA	CASSLGGRPREQYF	TGCGCCAGCAGCTTGGGGGGCCGCCCACGGGAGCAGTACTTC
NA	TRBV10-3	TRBJ2-7	NA	CAIAYEQYF	TGTGCCATAGCCTACGAGCAGTACTTC
NA	TRBV7-2	TRBJ2-7	NA	CASSGNRVSSYEQYF	TGTGCCAGCAGCGGGAACAGGGTTAGCTCCTACGAGCAGTACTTC
TRBD1	TRBV2	TRBJ2-2	NA	CASSPRQGATTGELFF	TGTGCCAGCAGTCCCAGACAGGGGGCGACCACCGGGGAGCTGTTTTTT
TRBD1	TRBV6-5	TRBJ1-3	NA	CASSRQGTGNTIYF	TGTGCCAGCAGTCGACAGGGGACTGGAAACACCATATATTTT
NA	TRBV9	TRBJ1-4	NA	CASSVALPGQRRKLFF	TGTGCCAGCAGCGTAGCTTTACCCGGCCAGAGAAGAAAACTGTTTTTT
TRBD1	TRBV15	TRBJ1-2	NA	CATSREPGTDIGYTF	TGTGCCACCAGCAGAGAGCCCGGGACAGACATAGGCTACACCTTC
NA	TRBV4-3	TRBJ2-1	NA	CASSQEVRGATNNEQFF	TGCGCCAGCAGCCAAGAGGTACGGGGTGCAACCAACAATGAGCAGTTCTTC
NA	TRBV18	TRBJ1-4	NA	CASSLFGPDATNEKLFF	TGTGCCAGCTCACTCTTCGGGCCTGATGCAACTAATGAAAAACTGTTTTTT
NA	TRBV5-6	TRBJ2-5	NA	CASSLVRGGIETQYF	TGTGCCAGCAGCTTGGTCAGGGGTGGAATAGAGACCCAGTACTTC
TRBD1	TRBV10-3	TRBJ1-2	NA	CATSETGGYGYTF	TGTGCCACCAGCGAGACAGGGGGGTATGGCTACACCTTC
NA	TRBV28	TRBJ1-5	NA	CASSPNRAPSNQPQHF	TGTGCCAGCAGTCCAAACCGGGCCCCAAGCAATCAGCCCCAGCATTTT
NA	TRBV5-4	TRBJ2-2	NA	CASSLYRTGELFF	TGTGCCAGCAGCTTGTATCGCACCGGGGAGCTGTTTTTT
TRBD2	TRBV5-1	TRBJ2-5	NA	CASTMGAGGLETQYF	TGCGCCAGCACTATGGGGGCGGGGGGTCTAGAGACCCAGTACTTC
TRBD2	TRBV30	TRBJ2-3	NA	CAWSVLAGYTDTQYF	TGTGCCTGGAGTGTACTAGCGGGGTACACAGATACGCAGTATTTT
NA	TRBV7-2	TRBJ1-3	NA	CASSLGEESRTPGNTIYF	TGTGCCAGCAGCTTAGGGGAAGAGTCCCGCACCCCTGGAAACACCATATATTTT
NA	TRBV7-9	TRBJ2-7	NA	CASSLGAGGLYEQYF	TGTGCCAGCAGCTTAGGAGCAGGAGGGCTCTACGAGCAGTACTTC
TRBD1	TRBV3-1/TRBV3-2	TRBJ2-7	NA	CASSQGTGLSYEQYF	TGTGCCAGCAGCCAAGGGACAGGGCTCAGCTACGAGCAGTACTTC
NA	TRBV19	TRBJ1-5	NA	CASSSTASNQPQHF	TGTGCCAGTAGTTCGACAGCTAGCAATCAGCCCCAGCATTTT
NA	TRBV15	TRBJ1-2	NA	CATSLKGISYGYTF	TGTGCCACCAGCTTAAAGGGCATTTCCTATGGCTACACCTTC
TRBD1	TRBV2	TRBJ1-5	NA	CASSLDGDRDQPQHF	TGTGCCAGCAGTCTTGATGGGGACAGGGATCAGCCCCAGCATTTT
NA	TRBV12-3/TRBV12-4	TRBJ2-2	NA	CASSLKGTGELFF	TGTGCCAGCAGTTTGAAGGGCACCGGGGAGCTGTTTTTT
NA	TRBV27	TRBJ1-6	NA	CASRQRPESPLHF	TGTGCCAGCAGACAAAGGCCTGAATCACCCCTCCACTTT
TRBD1	TRBV5-1	TRBJ2-1	NA	CASSYGTVNEQFF	TGCGCCAGCAGCTATGGGACAGTCAATGAGCAGTTCTTC
NA	TRBV19	TRBJ1-2	few	CASSIDLWAEGGYTF	TGTGCCAGTAGTATAGATTTGTGGGCTGAAGGAGGCTACACCTTC
TRBD1	TRBV7-9	TRBJ2-7	NA	CASSHPGQNYEQYF	TGTGCCAGCAGCCACCCGGGACAGAACTACGAGCAGTACTTC
TRBD1	TRBV4-1	TRBJ1-6	once	CASSQTIPRQGGGKDSPLHF	TGCGCCAGCAGCCAAACAATACCGAGACAGGGAGGGGGAAAAGATTCACCCCTCCACTTT
NA	TRBV11-2	TRBJ1-5	NA	CASSLGPEGGQPQHF	TGTGCCAGCAGCTTAGGGCCCGAAGGGGGTCAGCCCCAGCATTTT
NA	TRBV5-1	TRBJ1-2	NA	CASRPGDVGLGYTF	TGCGCCAGCCGTCCTGGTGATGTGGGGCTCGGCTACACCTTC
NA	TRBV3-1/TRBV3-2	TRBJ2-3	NA	CASSHKGITDTQYF	TGTGCCAGCAGCCATAAGGGAATCACAGATACGCAGTATTTT
NA	TRBV5-4	TRBJ1-4	NA	CASKARESPQEKLFF	TGTGCCAGCAAAGCTCGCGAATCCCCACAGGAAAAACTGTTTTTT
NA	TRBV7-9	TRBJ1-5	NA	CASSLGGVGNQPQHF	TGTGCCAGCTCCCTCGGGGGAGTAGGCAATCAGCCCCAGCATTTT
NA	TRBV12-5	TRBJ1-2	NA	CASGLVQGRGISNYGYTF	TGTGCTAGTGGTTTGGTACAAGGCAGGGGAATTTCTAACTATGGCTACACCTTC